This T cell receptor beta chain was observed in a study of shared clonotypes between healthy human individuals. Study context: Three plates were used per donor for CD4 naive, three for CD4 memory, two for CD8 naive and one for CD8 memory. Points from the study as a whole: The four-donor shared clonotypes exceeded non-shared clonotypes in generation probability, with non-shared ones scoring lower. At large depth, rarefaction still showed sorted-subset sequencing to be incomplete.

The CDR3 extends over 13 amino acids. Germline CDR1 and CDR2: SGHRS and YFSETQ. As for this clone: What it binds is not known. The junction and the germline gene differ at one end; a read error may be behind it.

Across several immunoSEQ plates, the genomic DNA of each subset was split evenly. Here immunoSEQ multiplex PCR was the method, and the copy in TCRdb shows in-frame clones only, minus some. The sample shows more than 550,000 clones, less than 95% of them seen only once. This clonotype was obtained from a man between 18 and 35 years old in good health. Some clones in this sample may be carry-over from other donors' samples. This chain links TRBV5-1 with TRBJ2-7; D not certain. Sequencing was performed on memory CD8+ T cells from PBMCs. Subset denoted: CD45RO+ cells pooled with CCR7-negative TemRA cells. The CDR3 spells CASSLYSNDEQYF. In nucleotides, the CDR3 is TGTGCCAGCAGCTTGTATAGTAACGACGAGCAGTACTTC.